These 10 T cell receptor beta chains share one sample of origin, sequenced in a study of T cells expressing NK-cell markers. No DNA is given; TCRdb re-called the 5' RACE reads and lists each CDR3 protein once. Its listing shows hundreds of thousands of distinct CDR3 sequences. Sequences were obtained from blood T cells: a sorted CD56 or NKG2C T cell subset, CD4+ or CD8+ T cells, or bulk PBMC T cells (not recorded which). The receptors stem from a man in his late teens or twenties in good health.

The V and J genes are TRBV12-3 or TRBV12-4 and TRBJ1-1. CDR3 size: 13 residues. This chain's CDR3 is CASTPGANTEAFF.

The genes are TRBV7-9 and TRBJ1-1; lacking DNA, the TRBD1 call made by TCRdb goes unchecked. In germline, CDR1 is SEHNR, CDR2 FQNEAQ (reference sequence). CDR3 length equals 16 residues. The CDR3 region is CASSQGAGTANYEAFF.

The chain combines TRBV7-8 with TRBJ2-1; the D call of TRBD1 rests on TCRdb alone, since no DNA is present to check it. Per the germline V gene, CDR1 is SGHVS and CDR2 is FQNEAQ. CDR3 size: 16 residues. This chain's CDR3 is CASSSRRAGPYNEQFF.

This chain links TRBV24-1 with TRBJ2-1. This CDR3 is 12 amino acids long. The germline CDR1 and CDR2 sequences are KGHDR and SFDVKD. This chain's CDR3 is CATSVSYNEQFF.

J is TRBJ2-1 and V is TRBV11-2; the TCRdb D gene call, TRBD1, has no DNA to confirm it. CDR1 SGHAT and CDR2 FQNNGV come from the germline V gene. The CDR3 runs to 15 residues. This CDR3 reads CASSRGDRPNNEQFF.

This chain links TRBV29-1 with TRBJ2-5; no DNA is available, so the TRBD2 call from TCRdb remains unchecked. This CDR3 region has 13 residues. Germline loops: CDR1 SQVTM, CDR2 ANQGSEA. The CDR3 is CSVLGLFQETQYF.

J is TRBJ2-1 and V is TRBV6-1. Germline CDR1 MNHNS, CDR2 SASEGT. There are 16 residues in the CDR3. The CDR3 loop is CASSEDYQSSYNEQFF.

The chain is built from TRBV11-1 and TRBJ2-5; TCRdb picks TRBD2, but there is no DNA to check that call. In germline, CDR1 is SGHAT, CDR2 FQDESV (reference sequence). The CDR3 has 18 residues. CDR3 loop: CASSPGGLAVEDGETQYF.

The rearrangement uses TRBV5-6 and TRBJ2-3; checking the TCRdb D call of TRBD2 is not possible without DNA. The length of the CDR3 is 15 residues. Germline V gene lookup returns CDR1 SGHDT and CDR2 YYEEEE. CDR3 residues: CASTVLAASWNTQYF.

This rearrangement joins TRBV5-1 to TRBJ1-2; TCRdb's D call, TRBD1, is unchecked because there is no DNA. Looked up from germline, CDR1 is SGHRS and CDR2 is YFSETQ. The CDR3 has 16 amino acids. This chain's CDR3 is CASSLGQAKANYGYTF.